The 18 T cell receptor beta chains presented below share a single source sample, sequenced in a study of blood T cell repertoires in COVID-19. The assay was immunoSEQ multiplex PCR, and TCRdb's table has in-frame clones only and misses some. Here the sample spans 370,000 or so clones, around 87% being singletons. Sequencing was carried out using PBMCs or T cells enriched from blood (not recorded which). The receptors originated from a man aged 30 to 39 who had recovered from COVID-19.

The chain combines TRBV7-8 with TRBJ1-2; 7 bases are a match to TRBD1. The germline gives CDR1 SGHVS, CDR2 FQNEAQ. This CDR3 is 15 amino acids long. V was pared by 3 bases and J by 4 bases, with 8 bases of the junction left unmatched. The DNA for the CDR3 is TGTGCCAGCAGCTTCCCGGGACAGAATTTCTATGGCTACACCTTC. This codes for CASSFPGQNFYGYTF. Complete variable domain (other parts from reference TRBV7-8 and TRBJ1-2): GAGVSQSPRYKVAKRGQDVALRCDPISGHVSLFWYQQALGQGPEFLTYFQNEAQLDKSGLPSDRFFAERPEGSVSTLKIQRTQQEDSAVYLCASSFPGQNFYGYTFGSGTRLTVV.

The CDR3 spells CASSQDLSGLYGYTF. In DNA form, the CDR3 reads TGCGCCAGCAGCCAAGATCTATCAGGGTTATATGGCTACACCTTC. This chain connects TRBV4-1 to TRBJ1-2; D possibly corresponds to TRBD1 (5 bases). V was clipped by 0 bases and J by 5 bases, with 13 bases between them. The V gene's germline CDR1 is MGHRA and CDR2 YSYEKL. The CDR3 runs 15 residues.

This chain joins TRBV5-5 and TRBJ1-2; D may be TRBD1 (5 bases). V lost 1 base to trimming and J lost 6 bases, with 13 bases between them. The CDR3 sequence is 14 residues long. The germline CDR1 and CDR2 sequences are SGHKS and YYEKEE (reference sequence). The DNA for the CDR3 is TGTGCCAGCAGCTTGCGGGCAGGGAGGGATGGCTACACCTTC. The encoded protein is CASSLRAGRDGYTF.

V is TRBV2 and J is TRBJ2-1; 12 nucleotides align to TRBD1. The germline gives CDR1 SNHLY, CDR2 FYNNEI. The junction had 17 bases not matched to a gene; V was cut back by 7 bases and J by 7 bases. This CDR3 has 18 residues. CDR3 DNA sequence: TGTGCCAGCAAAAAAACCACGTTCCCGGGACAGGGGGCGAATGAGCAGTTCTTC. Protein product: CASKKTTFPGQGANEQFF.

J is TRBJ2-3 and V is TRBV12-3 or TRBV12-4, with D hard to call. Trimming removed 7 bases from V and 6 bases from J, with 11 bases in between. The CDR3 spans 12 residues. The CDR3 DNA follows: TGTGCCAGCACTTTGAACTCCGATACGCAGTATTTT. It translates to CASTLNSDTQYF.

The rearrangement joins TRBV30 to TRBJ1-2, with 10 bases lining up with TRBD1. Germline V gene lookup returns CDR1 GTSNPN and CDR2 SVGIG (reference sequence). The length of the CDR3 is 15 residues. After removal of 5 bases from V and 6 bases from J, the junction contained 12 bases not matched to a gene. The CDR3 loop is CAWRLADRGRDGYTF. As DNA, the CDR3 is TGTGCCTGGCGTCTCGCCGACAGGGGGCGCGATGGCTACACCTTC. Full variable domain (outside the CDR3, taken from reference TRBV30 and TRBJ1-2): SQTIHQWPATLVQPVGSPLSLECTVEGTSNPNLYWYRQAAGRGLQLLFYSVGIGQISSEVPQNLSASRPQDRQFILSSKKLLLSDSGFYLCAWRLADRGRDGYTFGSGTRLTVV.

This chain connects TRBV18 to TRBJ1-3, with no clear D. The V end was cut by 0 bases, the J end by 0 bases, with 6 bases between. This CDR3 has 15 residues. The germline CDR1 and CDR2 sequences are KGHSH and LQKENI. The CDR3 DNA follows: TGTGCCAGCTCACCACCGAGGAGCTCTGGAAACACCATATATTTT. Amino acid sequence: CASSPPRSSGNTIYF.

In this sample, this clone turned up once. V and J are TRBV5-1 and TRBJ2-3; D may be TRBD2 (6 bases). This CDR3 is 16 amino acids long. With 7 bases removed from V and 1 base from J, the gap between germline ends came to 19 bases. Germline V gene lookup returns CDR1 SGHRS and CDR2 YFSETQ. CDR3 residues: CASLAGGATGTDTQYF. The CDR3 DNA sequence: TGCGCCAGCCTCGCGGGCGGGGCCACGGGCACAGATACGCAGTATTTT.

The chain has TRBV18 and TRBJ1-2; D gene ambiguous. This CDR3 contains 13 residues. The germline gives CDR1 KGHSH, CDR2 LQKENI. V was pared by 1 base and J by 7 bases, with 10 bases between. The CDR3 loop is CASSPQPTIGYTF. The DNA of the CDR3 is TGTGCCAGCTCACCACAGCCAACTATTGGCTACACCTTC. Combining the CDR3 with reference TRBV18 and TRBJ1-2 gives the whole variable domain NAGVMQNPRHLVRRRGQEARLRCSPMKGHSHVYWYRQLPEEGLKFMVYLQKENIIDESGMPKERFSAEFPKEGPSILRIQQVVRGDSAAYFCASSPQPTIGYTFGSGTRLTVV.

The chain recombines TRBV19 with TRBJ1-1, with unresolved D. CDR3 length equals 14 residues. The germline V and J ends were trimmed by 5 bases and 0 bases, with 10 bases remaining between them. Germline V gene sequence: CDR1 LNHDA, CDR2 SQIVND (reference sequence). CDR3 nucleotide sequence: TGTGCCAGTAGTTTTACAGAATTGAACACTGAAGCTTTCTTT. Translated, it gives CASSFTELNTEAFF.

This chain connects TRBV6-2 or TRBV6-3 to TRBJ2-1; 8 bases agree with TRBD2. V lost 2 bases and J lost 4; bases outside the gene matches: 1. The CDR3 loop spans 14 amino acids. From germline, CDR1 is MNHEY and CDR2 SVGEGT. CDR3 amino acids: CASSYGTRYNEQFF. The CDR3 coding sequence is TGTGCCAGCAGTTACGGGACTAGGTACAATGAGCAGTTCTTC.

V and J are TRBV12-3 or TRBV12-4 and TRBJ2-2; D ambiguous. The CDR3 is 11 residues long. V shed 7 bases and J shed 7 bases, with 7 bases lying between them. CDR3 protein: CASTTYGELFF. Written as DNA, the CDR3 is TGTGCCAGCACCACTTACGGGGAGCTGTTTTTT.

DNA of the CDR3: TGTGCCAGCAGCCAAGGAACCGCCGGGGACATTCAGTACTTC. Translating gives CASSQGTAGDIQYF. The gene calls are TRBV7-9 and TRBJ2-4; TRBD2 is a possible D gene (5 bases). The V end was cut by 5 bases, the J end by 8 bases, with 16 bases between. Germline CDR1 and CDR2: SEHNR and FQNEAQ (reference sequence). The CDR3 is made up of 14 amino acids.

This clone occurred once. This chain links TRBV6-5 with TRBJ1-4; D unresolved. Trimming shortened V by 2 bases and J by 5 bases, and 9 bases separated the two germline ends. This CDR3 has 14 amino acids. Per the germline V gene, CDR1 is MNHEY and CDR2 is SVGAGI. CDR3 nucleotides: TGTGCCAGCAGTTACGGTGACGGGAATGAAAAACTGTTTTTT. The encoded protein is CASSYGDGNEKLFF.

The chain combines TRBV7-9 with TRBJ1-2; 7 bases fit TRBD1. V was pared by 4 bases and J by 0 bases, with 8 bases of the junction left unmatched. Germline CDR1 and CDR2: SEHNR and FQNEAQ (reference sequence). The CDR3 is 16 amino acids. CDR3 bases: TGTGCCAGCAGCTCCAGGGGACAGCGAACTAACTATGGCTACACCTTC. This gives the protein CASSSRGQRTNYGYTF.

The rearrangement joins TRBV7-9 to TRBJ1-1; weak D call: TRBD1 (6 bases). Germline V gives CDR1 SEHNR, CDR2 FQNEAQ (reference sequence). Trimming pared 4 bases from V and 4 bases from J, leaving 22 bases between. This CDR3 is 17 amino acids long. CDR3 in amino acids: CASSYPLGGGTGTEAFF. In DNA form, the CDR3 reads TGTGCCAGCAGCTACCCATTAGGGGGAGGGACGGGCACTGAAGCTTTCTTT.

V is TRBV19 and J is TRBJ1-2; 11 nucleotides line up with TRBD1. The length of the CDR3 is 14 residues. Unmatched junction bases numbered 6, after V lost 5 bases and J lost 7 bases. Germline V gives CDR1 LNHDA, CDR2 SQIVND (reference sequence). The DNA for the CDR3 is TGTGCCAGTAGTGTCGGACAGGGGGCATTTGGCTACACCTTC. Amino acids: CASSVGQGAFGYTF.

The V and J genes are TRBV9 and TRBJ2-5; the match to TRBD1 covers 9 bases. Trimming removed 4 bases from V and 5 bases from J; junction bases left unmatched: 12. CDR1 is SGDLS and CDR2 is YYNGEE in the germline V gene. This CDR3 spans 16 amino acids. CDR3 bases: TGTGCCAGCAGCCCCGAGGGAACAGGGGGCCGTGAGACCCAGTACTTC. Residues: CASSPEGTGGRETQYF.